One and the same sample provided the 17 T cell receptor beta chains below, sequenced in a study of cytomegalovirus exposure and HLA in healthy donors listed by TCRdb under 2017. Receptors were amplified or captured by the immunoSEQ multiplex PCR assay. For the multiplex PCR, a mixture combining 60 forward primers for TCR Vbeta segments and 13 reverse primers for TCR Jbeta segments was used. As stored in TCRdb, this immuneACCESS dataset retains in-frame rearrangements with V and J assigned. A fraction of the clones does not appear; measured against another copy, unresolved V genes explain less than half of the discrepancy, and the remainder lacks a known reason. This sample holds 130,000 or so clones; around 73% were observed only once. Approximately 1.5% of the sample lies in the top ten. What was sequenced was PBMCs. The source of these receptors is a female donor in good health and CMV-seronegative.

The rearrangement joins TRBV7-9 to TRBJ1-4, with TRBD1 identical over 11 bases. Germline V gene lookup returns CDR1 SEHNR and CDR2 FQNEAQ (reference sequence). The ends lost 2 bases at V and 7 bases at J; junction bases unmatched: 3. There are 15 residues in the CDR3. CDR3 region: CASSLSGTGGEKLFF. In nucleotides, the CDR3 is TGTGCCAGCAGCTTAAGTGGGACAGGGGGTGAAAAACTGTTTTTT. Combining the CDR3 with reference TRBV7-9 and TRBJ1-4 gives the whole variable domain DTGVSQNPRHKITKRGQNVTFRCDPISEHNRLYWYRQTLGQGPEFLTYFQNEAQLEKSRLLSDRFSAERPKGSFSTLEIQRTEQGDSAMYLCASSLSGTGGEKLFFGSGTQLSVL.

V and J are TRBV28 and TRBJ2-7; the D is unclear. Germline CDR1 MDHEN, CDR2 SYDVKM. This CDR3 contains 14 residues. V was clipped by 3 bases and J by 1 base, with 10 bases between them. The CDR3 is CASSLGSPSYEQYF. CDR3 DNA sequence: TGTGCCAGCAGTTTGGGCTCCCCATCCTACGAGCAGTACTTC.

As DNA, the CDR3 is TGCGCCAGCATCGGGACAGGGGTCGTCGCTGAAGCTTTCTTT. It codes for CASIGTGVVAEAFF. V is TRBV5-1 and J is TRBJ1-1; 10 bases map to TRBD1. J gave up 6 bases and V 6 bases, and 8 bases lay outside the gene matches. The CDR3 runs 14 residues. CDR1 and CDR2 from the germline V gene are SGHRS and YFSETQ.

This chain connects TRBV6-5 to TRBJ1-1; possible D gene TRBD1, 6 bases. The CDR3 spans 16 residues. CDR1 and CDR2 from the germline V gene are MNHEY and SVGAGI. V was clipped by 1 base and J by 0 bases, with 12 bases between them. The CDR3 loop reads CASSYWEGGMNTEAFF. CDR3 in DNA: TGTGCCAGCAGTTACTGGGAGGGGGGGATGAACACTGAAGCTTTCTTT.

The chain carries TRBV13 and TRBJ2-2; D unresolved. In germline, CDR1 is PRHDT, CDR2 FYEKMQ (reference sequence). The CDR3 loop spans 14 amino acids. V lost 5 bases, J lost 0 bases, and 7 bases lay in between. CDR3: CASSQNTNTGELFF. The CDR3, as DNA: TGTGCCAGCAGCCAAAACACGAACACCGGGGAGCTGTTTTTT. The whole variable domain, filled in from reference TRBV13 and TRBJ2-2, reads AAGVIQSPRHLIKEKRETATLKCYPIPRHDTVYWYQQGPGQDPQFLISFYEKMQSDKGSIPDRFSAQQFSDYHSELNMSSLELGDSALYFCASSQNTNTGELFFGEGSRLTVL.

The chain combines TRBV4-3 with TRBJ2-7; 7 bases are shared with TRBD2. V was clipped by 0 bases and J by 3 bases; unmatched bases: 5. Germline values: CDR1 LGHNA, CDR2 YSLEER. CDR3 size: 15 residues. The CDR3 reads CASSQDLADHYEQYF. The CDR3 DNA reads as TGCGCCAGCAGCCAAGATCTAGCGGACCACTACGAGCAGTACTTC.

The sample holds one count of this clone. V gene TRBV7-9 combines with J gene TRBJ1-4, with 7 bases lining up with TRBD1. The CDR3 extends over 14 amino acids. Germline V lookup: CDR1 SEHNR, CDR2 FQNEAQ (reference sequence). V lost 5 bases, J lost 8 bases, and 8 bases stayed unmatched. CDR3 sequence: CASSLTGPGEKLFF. The CDR3 DNA sequence: TGTGCCAGCAGCCTGACAGGGCCCGGGGAAAAACTGTTTTTT.

The chain recombines TRBV27 with TRBJ2-2; possibly TRBD2 for D (6 bases). Trimming shortened V by 8 bases and J by 0 bases, and 16 bases separated the two germline ends. The CDR3 is 16 residues long. CDR1 and CDR2 (germline): MNHEY, SMNVEV (reference sequence). This CDR3 reads CASAMMAGPNTGELFF. CDR3 bases: TGTGCCAGCGCCATGATGGCGGGGCCGAACACCGGGGAGCTGTTTTTT.

The gene calls are TRBV9 and TRBJ1-3; unclear D gene. This CDR3 has 16 amino acids. Per the germline V gene, CDR1 is SGDLS and CDR2 is YYNGEE. The V and J ends lost 3 bases and 0 bases respectively, with 13 bases between them. This CDR3 is CASSGRWRDSGNTIYF. The DNA of the CDR3 is TGTGCCAGCAGCGGTAGGTGGAGGGACTCTGGAAACACCATATATTTT.

The V call is TRBV6-1, the J call TRBJ2-5, with D unresolved. The V gene's germline CDR1 is MNHNS and CDR2 SASEGT. This CDR3 region has 10 residues. Trimming removed 10 bases from V and 3 bases from J, with 6 bases in between. The CDR3 region has the DNA TGTGCCACCTCCGAAGAGACCCAGTACTTC. This encodes CATSEETQYF.

V is TRBV9 and J is TRBJ2-3; TRBD2 is a possible D gene (6 bases). The CDR3 is 13 amino acids. CDR1 SGDLS and CDR2 YYNGEE come from the germline V gene. V shed 7 bases and J shed 3 bases, with 12 bases lying between them. CDR3 sequence reads: CASAGGGTDTQYF. The CDR3 nucleotides read TGTGCCAGCGCCGGAGGAGGGACAGATACGCAGTATTTT.

V and J are TRBV5-8 and TRBJ2-2; 9 bases are shared with TRBD1. With 9 bases clipped from V and 3 bases from J, the junction kept 9 bases outside the gene matches. The germline gives CDR1 SGHTS, CDR2 YDEGEE. The CDR3 sequence is 15 residues long. CDR3: CATGPRTGDTGELFF. As DNA, the CDR3 is TGTGCCACCGGGCCCCGGACAGGGGACACCGGGGAGCTGTTTTTT. Based on the CDR3 plus reference TRBV5-8 and TRBJ2-2, the full variable domain is EAGVTQSPTHLIKTRGQQATLRCSPISGHTSVYWYQQALGLGLQFLLWYDEGEERNRGNFPPRFSGRQFPNYSSELNVNALELEDSALYLCATGPRTGDTGELFFGEGSRLTVL.

This clone has only a few counts. V is TRBV9 and J is TRBJ2-5; 11 nucleotides align to TRBD2. The CDR3 is 15 residues long. Germline assignment: CDR1 SGDLS and CDR2 YYNGEE. V dropped 4 bases and J dropped 2; count of bases not matched to a gene: 4. The CDR3, as DNA: TGTGCCAGCAGCCGACTAGCGGGACGACAAGAGACCCAGTACTTC. It yields the protein CASSRLAGRQETQYF. Full variable domain (remainder filled in from reference TRBV9 and TRBJ2-5): DSGVTQTPKHLITATGQRVTLRCSPRSGDLSVYWYQQSLDQGLQFLIQYYNGEERAKGNILERFSAQQFPDLHSELNLSSLELGDSALYFCASSRLAGRQETQYFGPGTRLLVL.

This clone was counted once. The genes are TRBV13 and TRBJ2-5; TRBD2 agrees at 7 bases. The end of the DNA is better explained by TRBJ2-7, so the J call may be wrong. The CDR3 is 14 amino acids. The germline V gene has CDR1 PRHDT and CDR2 FYEKMQ (reference sequence). This CDR3 is CASSGLRTSYEQYF. Written as DNA, the CDR3 is TGTGCCAGCAGCGGCCTACGGACTAGCTACGAGCAGTACTTC.

The genes are TRBV4-1 and TRBJ2-7; 10 bases align to TRBD1. With 0 bases clipped from V and 3 bases from J, the junction kept 2 bases outside the gene matches. Germline CDR1 reads MGHRA; CDR2 reads YSYEKL. The CDR3 consists of 15 residues. The CDR3 spells CASSQEGTGDYEQYF. CDR3 in DNA: TGCGCCAGCAGCCAAGAGGGGACAGGGGACTACGAGCAGTACTTC.

The V call is TRBV6-5, the J call TRBJ1-6; D is uncertain. The V gene lost 0 bases and the J gene lost 10 bases, with 13 bases spanning the gap. The germline V gene encodes CDR1 MNHEY and CDR2 SVGAGI. The CDR3 covers 15 residues. This CDR3 reads CASSYSFSLPSPLHF. DNA for the CDR3: TGTGCCAGCAGTTACTCGTTTAGTCTCCCCTCACCCCTCCACTTT.

This clone was observed once. The V gene is TRBV9, the J gene TRBJ2-1; TRBD2 aligns across 15 bases. J was trimmed by 8 bases and V by 3 bases; bases with no gene match: 6. The CDR3 is 16 residues long. In germline, CDR1 is SGDLS, CDR2 YYNGEE. CDR3: CASSGTSGRADDEQFF. CDR3 bases: TGTGCCAGCAGCGGGACTAGCGGGAGGGCCGACGATGAGCAGTTCTTC.